Described below is a single T cell receptor (beta chain) sequence and its context. As yet, its antigen is unknown. TCRdb's copy holds only in-frame clones and misses some; the assay was immunoSEQ multiplex PCR. The table lists about 140,000 clones, 75% to 85% of them singletons. The sample is drawn from a study of cytotoxic CD8 clonotypes in ibrutinib-treated CLL. Whole-study context: Once patients had received a median 12 months of treatment, range 6 to 36, response samples were obtained.

Study-wide results and caveats: Researchers report that baseline clonality outpaced age-matched healthy donors and tracked circulating CD8+ T-cell counts. The times at which samples were taken varied between sustained-remission and progressing patients. The clonality rise at ibrutinib response reflected private clonotype expansion.

This CDR3 spans 14 amino acids. V was clipped by 0 bases and J by 5 bases, with 10 bases between them. The germline V gene has CDR1 LGHNA and CDR2 YNFKEQ. The chain employs TRBV4-2 and TRBJ2-5; no clear D. The clonotype originates from a human donor with chronic lymphocytic leukemia. Sequenced here: PBMCs, sampled after 36 months of ibrutinib treatment. Written as DNA, the CDR3 is TGTGCCAGCAGCCAAGATGGGGAACCGGAGACCCAGTACTTC. Protein sequence: CASSQDGEPETQYF.